This T cell receptor beta chain was identified in a study of regulatory and conventional T cells in RAG deficiency. Study observations and caveats: These Omenn syndrome Treg sorts may hold peripherally activated cells instead. Other subsets showed roughly 9.9-fold reductions, but Treg unique TCR beta sequences fell about 100-fold in these patients.

Note on this clone: The antigen is not known.

This table comes from immunoSEQ multiplex PCR, and its TCRdb copy is limited to in-frame clones, with some not included. Of under 45,000 clones in the sample, about 78% were seen once. Looked up from germline, CDR1 is SGHRS and CDR2 is YFSETQ. This CDR3 spans 12 amino acids. The V gene lost 4 bases and the J gene lost 5 bases, with 7 bases spanning the gap. Blood CD4+ CD25-low CD127-high conventional T cells supplied the genomic DNA template. The sample also formed part of further work on regulatory T cells. This second study says: The PCR used 52 TRBV and 13 TRBJ primers. In patients, unique TRB V-J pairs were restricted and V/J usage skewed, especially in Tregs.

The TCR originated in a human donor in good health. The chain carries TRBV5-1 and TRBJ2-1; D remains unclear. Sequencing was carried out using CD4+ effector T cells sorted from blood. CDR3 nucleotides: TGCGCCAGCAGCCTCCTGAACAATGAGCAGTTCTTC. Its translation: CASSLLNNEQFF.